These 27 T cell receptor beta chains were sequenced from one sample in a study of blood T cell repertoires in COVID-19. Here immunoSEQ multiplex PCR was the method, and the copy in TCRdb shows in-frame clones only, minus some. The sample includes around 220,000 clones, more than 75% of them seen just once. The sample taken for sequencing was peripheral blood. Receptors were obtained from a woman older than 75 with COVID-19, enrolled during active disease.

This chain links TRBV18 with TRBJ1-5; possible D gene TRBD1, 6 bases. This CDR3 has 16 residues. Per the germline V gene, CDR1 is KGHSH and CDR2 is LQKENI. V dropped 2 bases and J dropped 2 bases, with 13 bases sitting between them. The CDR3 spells CASSPVQGGGNQPQHF. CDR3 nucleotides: TGTGCCAGCTCACCAGTACAGGGTGGAGGCAATCAGCCCCAGCATTTT.

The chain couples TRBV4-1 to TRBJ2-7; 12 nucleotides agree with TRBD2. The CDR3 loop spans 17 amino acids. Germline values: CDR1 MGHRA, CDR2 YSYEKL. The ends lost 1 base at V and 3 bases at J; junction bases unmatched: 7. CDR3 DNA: TGCGCCAGCAGCCAAGGTTCGGGACTAGCGGGTGACTACGAGCAGTACTTC. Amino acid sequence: CASSQGSGLAGDYEQYF.

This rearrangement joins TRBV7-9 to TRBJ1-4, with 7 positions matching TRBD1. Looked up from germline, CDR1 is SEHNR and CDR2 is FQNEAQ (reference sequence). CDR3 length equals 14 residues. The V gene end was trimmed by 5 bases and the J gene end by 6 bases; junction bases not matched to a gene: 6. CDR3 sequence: CASSLDRVHEKLFF. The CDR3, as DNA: TGTGCCAGCAGCCTAGACAGGGTGCATGAAAAACTGTTTTTT.

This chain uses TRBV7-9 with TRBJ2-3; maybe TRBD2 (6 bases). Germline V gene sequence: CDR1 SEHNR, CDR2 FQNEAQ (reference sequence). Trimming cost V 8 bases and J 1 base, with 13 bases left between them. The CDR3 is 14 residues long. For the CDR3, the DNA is TGTGCCAGCCTGCGATCGGGGGGCACAGATACGCAGTATTTT. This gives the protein CASLRSGGTDTQYF.

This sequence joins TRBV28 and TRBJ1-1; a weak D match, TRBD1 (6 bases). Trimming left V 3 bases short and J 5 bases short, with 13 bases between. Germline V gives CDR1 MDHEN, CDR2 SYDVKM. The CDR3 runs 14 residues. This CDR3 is CASSLIRGGTEAFF. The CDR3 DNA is TGTGCCAGCAGTTTGATCAGGGGCGGGACTGAAGCTTTCTTT.

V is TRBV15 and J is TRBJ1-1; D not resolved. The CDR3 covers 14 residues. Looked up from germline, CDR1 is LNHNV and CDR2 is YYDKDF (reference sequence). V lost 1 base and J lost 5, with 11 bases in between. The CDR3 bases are TGTGCCACCAGCAGAGTTTCGGGTTGGACTGAAGCTTTCTTT. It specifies CATSRVSGWTEAFF.

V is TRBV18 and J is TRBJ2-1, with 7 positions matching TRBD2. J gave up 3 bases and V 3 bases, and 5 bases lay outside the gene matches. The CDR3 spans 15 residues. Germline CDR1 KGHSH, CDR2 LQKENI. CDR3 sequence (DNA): TGTGCCAGCTCACCGCAAGCGGGGCTCTACAATGAGCAGTTCTTC. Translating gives CASSPQAGLYNEQFF.

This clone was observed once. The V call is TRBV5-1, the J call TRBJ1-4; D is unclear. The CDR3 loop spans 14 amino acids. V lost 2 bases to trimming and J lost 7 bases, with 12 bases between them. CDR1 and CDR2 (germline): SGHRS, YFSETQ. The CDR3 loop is CASSFVAGGEKLFF. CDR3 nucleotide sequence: TGCGCCAGCAGCTTTGTGGCTGGAGGTGAAAAACTGTTTTTT.

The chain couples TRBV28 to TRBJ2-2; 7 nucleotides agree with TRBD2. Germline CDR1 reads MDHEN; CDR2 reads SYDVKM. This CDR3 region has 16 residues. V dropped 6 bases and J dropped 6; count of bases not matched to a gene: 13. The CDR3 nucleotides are TGTGCCAGCAGCGAGATGGGCGGGAGTTTTTCCGGGGAGCTGTTTTTT. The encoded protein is CASSEMGGSFSGELFF.

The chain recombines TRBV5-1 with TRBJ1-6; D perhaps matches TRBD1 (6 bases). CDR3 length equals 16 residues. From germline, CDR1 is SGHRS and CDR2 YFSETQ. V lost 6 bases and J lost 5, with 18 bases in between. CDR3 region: CASTERGGKDNSPLHF. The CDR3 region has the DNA TGCGCCAGCACTGAGAGGGGGGGTAAAGATAATTCACCCCTCCACTTT. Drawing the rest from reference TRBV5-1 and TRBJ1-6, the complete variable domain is KAGVTQTPRYLIKTRGQQVTLSCSPISGHRSVSWYQQTPGQGLQFLFEYFSETQRNKGNFPGRFSGRQFSNSRSEMNVSTLELGDSALYLCASTERGGKDNSPLHFGNGTRLTVT.

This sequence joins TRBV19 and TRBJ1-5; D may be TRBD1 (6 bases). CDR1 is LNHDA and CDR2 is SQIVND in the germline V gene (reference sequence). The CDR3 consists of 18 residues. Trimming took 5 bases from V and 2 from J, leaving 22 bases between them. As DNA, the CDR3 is TGTGCCAGTAGTTACCTCCGGGACACCATACCTGGCAATCAGCCCCAGCATTTT. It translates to CASSYLRDTIPGNQPQHF. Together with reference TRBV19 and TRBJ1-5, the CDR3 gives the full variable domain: DGGITQSPKYLFRKEGQNVTLSCEQNLNHDAMYWYRQDPGQGLRLIYYSQIVNDFQKGDIAEGYSVSREKKESFPLTVTSAQKNPTAFYLCASSYLRDTIPGNQPQHFGDGTRLSIL.

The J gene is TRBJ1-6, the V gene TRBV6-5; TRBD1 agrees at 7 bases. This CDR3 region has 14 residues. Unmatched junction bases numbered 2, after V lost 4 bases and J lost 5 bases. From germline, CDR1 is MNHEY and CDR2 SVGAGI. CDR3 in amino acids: CASSSTGHNSPLHF. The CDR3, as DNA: TGTGCCAGCAGTTCGACAGGGCATAATTCACCCCTCCACTTT.

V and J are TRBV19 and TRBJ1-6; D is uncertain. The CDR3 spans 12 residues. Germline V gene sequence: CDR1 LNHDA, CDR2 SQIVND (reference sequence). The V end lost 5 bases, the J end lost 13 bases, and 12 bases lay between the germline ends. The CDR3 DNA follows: TGTGCCAGTAGTGGAGGGAAGTCCCCCCTCCACTTT. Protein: CASSGGKSPLHF.

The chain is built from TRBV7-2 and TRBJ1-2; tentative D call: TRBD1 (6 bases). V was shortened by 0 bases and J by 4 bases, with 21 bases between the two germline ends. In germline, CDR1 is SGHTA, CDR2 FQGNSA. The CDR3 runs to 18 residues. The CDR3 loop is CASSLAGAGYGIGYGYTF. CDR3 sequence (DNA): TGTGCCAGCAGCTTAGCGGGGGCAGGGTATGGGATTGGCTATGGCTACACCTTC.

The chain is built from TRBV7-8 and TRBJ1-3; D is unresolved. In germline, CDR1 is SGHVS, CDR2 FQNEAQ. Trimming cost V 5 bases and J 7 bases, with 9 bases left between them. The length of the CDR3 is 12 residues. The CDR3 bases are TGTGCCAGCAGCCCCCGGAGCAACACCATATATTTT. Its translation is CASSPRSNTIYF.

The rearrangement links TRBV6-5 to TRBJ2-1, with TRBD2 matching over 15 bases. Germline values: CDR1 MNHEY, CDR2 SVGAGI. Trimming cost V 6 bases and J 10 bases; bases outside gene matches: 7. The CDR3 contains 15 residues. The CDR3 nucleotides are TGTGCCAGCAGCAGGACTAGCGGGGGGGCCTTAGAGCAGTTCTTC. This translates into CASSRTSGGALEQFF.

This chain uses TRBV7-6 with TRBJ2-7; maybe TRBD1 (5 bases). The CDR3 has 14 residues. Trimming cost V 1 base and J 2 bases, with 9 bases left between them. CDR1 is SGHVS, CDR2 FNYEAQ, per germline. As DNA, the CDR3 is TGTGCCAGCAGCTTAGATGGCAGGGCCTACGAGCAGTACTTC. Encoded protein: CASSLDGRAYEQYF. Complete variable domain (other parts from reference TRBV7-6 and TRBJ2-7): GAGVSQSPRYKVTKRGQDVALRCDPISGHVSLYWYRQALGQGPEFLTYFNYEAQQDKSGLPNDRFSAERPEGSISTLTIQRTEQRDSAMYRCASSLDGRAYEQYFGPGTRLTVT.

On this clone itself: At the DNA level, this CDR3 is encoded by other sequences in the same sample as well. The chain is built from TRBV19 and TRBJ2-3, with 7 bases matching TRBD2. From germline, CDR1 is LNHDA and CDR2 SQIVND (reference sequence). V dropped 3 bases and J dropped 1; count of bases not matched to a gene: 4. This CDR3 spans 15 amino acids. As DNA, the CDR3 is TGTGCCAGTAGTATTGGGGGGGTAGGCACAGATACGCAGTATTTT. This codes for CASSIGGVGTDTQYF.

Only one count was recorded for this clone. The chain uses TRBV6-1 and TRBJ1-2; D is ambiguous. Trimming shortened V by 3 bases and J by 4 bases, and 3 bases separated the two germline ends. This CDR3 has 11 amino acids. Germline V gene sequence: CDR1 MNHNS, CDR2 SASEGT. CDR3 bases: TGTGCCAGCAGTGATCTCTATGGCTACACCTTC. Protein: CASSDLYGYTF.

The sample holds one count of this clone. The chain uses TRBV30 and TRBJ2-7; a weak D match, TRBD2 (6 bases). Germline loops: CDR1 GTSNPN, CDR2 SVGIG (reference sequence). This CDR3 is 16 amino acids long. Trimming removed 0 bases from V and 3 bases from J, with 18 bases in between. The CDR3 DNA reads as TGTGCCTGGAGTGTACGGGTTAGCGGTATACTCTACGAGCAGTACTTC. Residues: CAWSVRVSGILYEQYF.

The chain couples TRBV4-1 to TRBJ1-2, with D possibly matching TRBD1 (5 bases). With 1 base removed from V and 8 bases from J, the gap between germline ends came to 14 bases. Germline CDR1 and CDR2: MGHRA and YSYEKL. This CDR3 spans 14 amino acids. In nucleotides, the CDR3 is TGCGCCAGCAGCCAAGTGGGGCTACTGAAGGGCTACACCTTC. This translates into CASSQVGLLKGYTF.

CDR3 loop: CATSRGGTGESYGYTF. CDR3 nucleotide sequence: TGTGCCACCAGCAGGGGGGGAACAGGGGAGAGCTATGGCTACACCTTC. The chain couples TRBV15 to TRBJ1-2, with TRBD1 identical over 7 bases. This CDR3 is 16 amino acids long. The germline V gene encodes CDR1 LNHNV and CDR2 YYDKDF (reference sequence). The V gene end was trimmed by 3 bases and the J gene end by 4 bases; junction bases not matched to a gene: 11.

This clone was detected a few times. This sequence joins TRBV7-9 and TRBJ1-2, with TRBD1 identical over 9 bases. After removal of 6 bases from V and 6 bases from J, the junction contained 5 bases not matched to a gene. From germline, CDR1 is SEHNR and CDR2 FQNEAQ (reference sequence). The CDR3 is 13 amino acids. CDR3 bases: TGTGCCAGCAGTCCCGGGACAGGGAATGGCTACACCTTC. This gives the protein CASSPGTGNGYTF.

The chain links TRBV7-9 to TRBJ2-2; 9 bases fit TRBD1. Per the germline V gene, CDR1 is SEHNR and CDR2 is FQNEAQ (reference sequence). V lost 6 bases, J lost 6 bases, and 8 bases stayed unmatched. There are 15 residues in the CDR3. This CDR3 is CASRNTGGWAGELFF. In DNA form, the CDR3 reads TGTGCCAGCAGGAACACAGGGGGCTGGGCCGGGGAGCTGTTTTTT.

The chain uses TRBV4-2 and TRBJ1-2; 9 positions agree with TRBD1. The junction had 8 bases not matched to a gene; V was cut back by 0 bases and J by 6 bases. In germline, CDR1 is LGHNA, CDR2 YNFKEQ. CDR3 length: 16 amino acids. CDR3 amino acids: CASSQEDAGTGNGYTF. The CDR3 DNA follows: TGTGCCAGCAGCCAAGAAGACGCCGGGACAGGGAATGGCTACACCTTC.

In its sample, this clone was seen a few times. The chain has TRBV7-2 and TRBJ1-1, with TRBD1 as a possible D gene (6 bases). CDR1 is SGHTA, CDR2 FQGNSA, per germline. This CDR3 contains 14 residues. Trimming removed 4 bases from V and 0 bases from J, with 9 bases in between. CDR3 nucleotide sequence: TGTGCCAGCAGCTACAGGGAGATGAACACTGAAGCTTTCTTT. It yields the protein CASSYREMNTEAFF.

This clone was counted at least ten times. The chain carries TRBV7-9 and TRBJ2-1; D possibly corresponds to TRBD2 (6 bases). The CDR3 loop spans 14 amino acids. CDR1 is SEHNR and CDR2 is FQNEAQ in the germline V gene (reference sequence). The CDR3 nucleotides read TGTGCTGCCTTGGGGGGAGGTAGGAACAATGAGCAGTTCTTC. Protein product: CAALGGGRNNEQFF. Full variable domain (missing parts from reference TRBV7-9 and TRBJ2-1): DTGVSQNPRHKITKRGQNVTFRCDPISEHNRLYWYRQTLGQGPEFLTYFQNEAQLEKSRLLSDRFSAERPKGSFSTLEIQRTEQGDSAMYLCAALGGGRNNEQFFGPGTRLTVL.